The following is a T cell receptor (beta chain) sequence with its context. Its matching antigen is unknown. The sample is drawn from a study of T cell repertoires in aging, cancer and after chemotherapy. Background on the study: Paired samples before and after chemotherapy came from chronic lymphocytic leukemia patients on fludarabine- or bendamustine-based regimens. The full dataset contained millions of TCR reads. Findings and caveats of the study: Compared with age-matched healthy donors, untreated hematological or solid cancer patients showed higher blood TCR clonality.

TCR beta rearrangements were amplified from peripheral blood genomic DNA. TRB rearrangements spanning V, D and J were amplified using mixed TRB-A/B primers. TCRdb used MiXCR to reprocess the multiplex PCR reads, holding one entry per CDR3 protein. This sample has under 8,500 distinct CDR3 sequences; approximately 30% occur once, and the top ten carry 8.3%. This receptor was taken from a human donor with a blood cancer. Specimen: blood.

The CDR3, as DNA: TGTGCCAGCAGTCCCCGGGGGACAGGGATCCACGAGCAGTACTTC. It yields the protein CASSPRGTGIHEQYF. The chain couples TRBV12-3 or TRBV12-4 to TRBJ2-7; 9 bases are a match to TRBD1. The CDR3 covers 15 residues. Unmatched junction bases numbered 10, after V lost 5 bases and J lost 5 bases.